This is a list of T cell receptor beta chains from one sample in a study of blood T cell repertoires in COVID-19. This table comes from immunoSEQ multiplex PCR, and its TCRdb copy is limited to in-frame clones, with some not included. The sample consists of tens of thousands of clones, more than 65% of them appearing once. Sequencing was done on a sample of peripheral blood. The receptor source for this set is a man between 60 and 75 years old with acute or convalescent COVID-19. CDR3s include the opening cysteine and the closing phenylalanine or tryptophan. The order of the fields is CDR3 length, D gene, clone size, V gene, J gene, CDR3 protein, CDR3 DNA. D genes are given only for firm matches. For some rows the clone size is stated as once, few or many, or as a class when expanded; others skip it.

16,TRBD1,NA,TRBV4-2,TRBJ1-1,CASSQDPGTGDTEAFF,TGTGCCAGCAGCCAAGACCCCGGGACAGGGGATACTGAAGCTTTCTTT
14,TRBD1,NA,TRBV28,TRBJ1-1,CASTGGTANTEAFF,TGTGCCAGCACCGGAGGGACAGCGAACACTGAAGCTTTCTTT
14,NA,once,TRBV7-9,TRBJ1-5,CASSLTGRDQPQHF,TGTGCCAGCAGCTTAACAGGAAGAGATCAGCCCCAGCATTTT
16,TRBD2,once,TRBV5-4,TRBJ2-3,CASSGTSGGLSDTQYF,TGTGCCAGCAGCGGGACTAGCGGGGGGTTGTCAGATACGCAGTATTTT
13,NA,NA,TRBV5-6,TRBJ1-5,CASSLGPNQPQHF,TGTGCCAGCAGCTTGGGGCCGAATCAGCCCCAGCATTTT
17,NA,NA,TRBV15,TRBJ2-4,CATSRDLTGSAKNIQYF,TGTGCCACCAGCAGAGATCTAACAGGGTCGGCCAAAAACATTCAGTACTTC
14,NA,NA,TRBV7-9,TRBJ1-3,CATLPRSSGNTIYF,TGTGCCACCCTCCCCCGGAGCTCTGGAAACACCATATATTTT
15,TRBD2,NA,TRBV15,TRBJ2-2,CATSQRTSGTGELFF,TGTGCCACCAGCCAGCGGACTAGCGGCACCGGGGAGCTGTTTTTT
15,NA,NA,TRBV27,TRBJ1-4,CASSFRSQGGEKLFF,TGTGCCAGCAGTTTTCGGAGCCAGGGAGGTGAAAAACTGTTTTTT
17,NA,NA,TRBV28,TRBJ2-2,CASSSPSSTAGTGELFF,TGTGCCAGCAGTTCCCCCAGCTCGACAGCAGGCACCGGGGAGCTGTTTTTT
13,NA,NA,TRBV2,TRBJ1-2,CASSVALDYGYTF,TGTGCCAGCAGTGTCGCGTTAGACTATGGCTACACCTTC
14,NA,NA,TRBV2,TRBJ2-3,CASSASGGTDTQYF,TGTGCCAGCAGTGCCTCGGGGGGCACAGATACGCAGTATTTT
15,TRBD2,NA,TRBV7-9,TRBJ2-3,CASSHLGGNWGTQYF,TGTGCCAGCAGCCACCTGGGGGGGAATTGGGGTACGCAGTATTTT
13,NA,NA,TRBV7-2,TRBJ2-5,CASSVKGAGTQYF,TGTGCCAGCAGCGTAAAGGGCGCGGGGACCCAGTACTTC
13,NA,NA,TRBV6-4,TRBJ2-5,CASSGQPQETQYF,TGTGCCAGCTCCGGACAGCCACAAGAGACCCAGTACTTC
14,TRBD1,NA,TRBV6-6,TRBJ1-4,CASSRQGGNEKLFF,TGTGCCAGCAGTCGACAGGGGGGAAATGAAAAACTGTTTTTT
18,TRBD1,NA,TRBV9,TRBJ2-1,CASSPTLGGTRPYNEQFF,TGTGCCAGCAGCCCGACCTTAGGGGGCACGAGGCCCTACAATGAGCAGTTCTTC